This T cell receptor beta chain originates from a study of T cell changes during pregnancy in multiple sclerosis. Produced via immunoSEQ multiplex PCR; TCRdb's table is partial and in-frame only. The table records tens of thousands of clones, roughly 90% of them present only once. This TCR derives from a female donor with multiple sclerosis, enrolled in a pregnancy study. The source material was CD4+ T cells from peripheral blood mononuclear cells, sampled after pregnancy.

As DNA, the CDR3 is TGTGCCAGCAGCTTAGGGGAGAGGCGCACTGAAGCTTTCTTT. Encoded protein: CASSLGERRTEAFF. The V and J genes are TRBV7-8 and TRBJ1-1; D gene uncertain. The germline V and J ends were trimmed by 1 base and 4 bases, with 10 bases remaining between them. CDR3 length: 14 amino acids. The germline gives CDR1 SGHVS, CDR2 FQNEAQ.